The T cell receptor (beta chain) described here comes from a study of beta chain features in type 1 diabetes. The overall study: Taken together, all samples contributed 90 million to 140 million examined sorted cells.

TCRB transcripts that were expressed got sequenced, as all of the isolated RNA had been reverse transcribed. Assay used: immunoSEQ multiplex PCR; TCRdb lists only in-frame clones, some missing. The sample carries under 350,000 clones, 7% to 9% recorded once. This clone was seen a few times. The antigen remains undetermined. Looked up from germline, CDR1 is SGDLS and CDR2 is YYNGEE. The CDR3 covers 15 residues. J lost 6 bases, V lost 0 bases, and 6 bases had no gene match. Study findings and constraints: In the patient group, naive, central memory and Treg TCRB repertoires seemed more alike than in the healthy donor group.

Sequenced sample: central memory CD4+ T cells from blood. The chain couples TRBV9 to TRBJ2-1; 7 nucleotides match TRBD2. This sequence was found in a woman aged 18-29 years in good health. The CDR3 DNA reads TGTGCCAGCAGCGTAGTCACTAGCGCAGCCAATGAGCAGTTCTTC. It translates to CASSVVTSAANEQFF.